The rows below give T cell receptor beta chains drawn from one sample of a study of blood T cell repertoires in COVID-19. The repertoire was sequenced with immunoSEQ multiplex PCR; TCRdb's copy has only in-frame clones and lacks some. The table lists under 65,000 clones, around 90% of them singletons. The sample taken for sequencing was peripheral blood. The receptors originated from a human donor in a cohort sampled during active COVID-19. Both conserved end residues are part of each CDR3. The D gene is left open where the match is weak. Some rows have no size entry. The others give once, few or many, or a class for an expanded clone.

j_call v_call clone_size d_call cdr3_nt cdr3_aa
TRBJ2-7 TRBV7-3 few . TGTGCCAGCAGCTCCGGAGGGATGGACGAGCAGTACTTC CASSSGGMDEQYF
TRBJ2-7 TRBV18 . TRBD2 TGTGCCAGCTCACCAGGCGGGGGCTCCTACGAGCAGTACTTC CASSPGGGSYEQYF
TRBJ1-6 TRBV5-6 . TRBD1 TGTGCCAGCAGATCCGGACAGGCTAATTCACCCCTCCACTTT CASRSGQANSPLHF
TRBJ1-2 TRBV12-5 . . TGTGCTAGTGGTTTTTCAGGCGTTGAGGGCTACACCTTC CASGFSGVEGYTF
TRBJ2-1 TRBV28 few . TGTGCCAGCAAAAACGGCGGAAGCTCCTACAATGAGCAGTTCTTC CASKNGGSSYNEQFF
TRBJ2-4 TRBV12-5 . . TGTGCTAGTGGTTTGACTAGCTCGGCCAAAAACATTCAGTACTTC CASGLTSSAKNIQYF
TRBJ2-1 TRBV5-5 few . TGTGCCAGCAGCCGGACTGCGATCACTGAGCAGTTCTTC CASSRTAITEQFF
TRBJ2-2 TRBV15 . TRBD2 TGTGCCACCAGCAGAGATCCAGCGGGGTCCACCGGGGAGCTGTTTTTT CATSRDPAGSTGELFF
TRBJ1-1 TRBV24-1 . . TGTGCCACCAGCGAGGGGGAGACTGAAGCTTTCTTT CATSEGETEAFF
TRBJ2-1 TRBV6-2/TRBV6-3 . . TGTGCCAGCAGTTCCGGGTGGGGGGTCAATGAGCAGTTCTTC CASSSGWGVNEQFF
TRBJ2-5 TRBV4-2 . TRBD1 TGTGCCAGCAGCCAAAGCACAGGGGTCCAAGAGACCCAGTACTTC CASSQSTGVQETQYF